These 17 T cell receptor beta chains share one sample of origin, sequenced in a study of blood T cell repertoires in COVID-19. The table came from immunoSEQ multiplex PCR; TCRdb's copy has only in-frame clones and leaves some out. The repertoire holds approximately 230,000 clones, with 87% as singletons. Sequenced material: peripheral blood. The receptors stem from a man aged 18 to 30 with active or convalescent COVID-19.

The chain carries TRBV19 and TRBJ1-1, with D hard to call. Germline V gene data show CDR1 as LNHDA and CDR2 as SQIVND (reference sequence). The CDR3 has 14 amino acids. With 4 bases removed from V and 3 bases from J, the gap between germline ends came to 12 bases. The CDR3: CASSRVTGDTEAFF. CDR3 sequence (DNA): TGTGCCAGTAGTAGAGTGACGGGTGACACTGAAGCTTTCTTT.

J is TRBJ2-2 and V is TRBV19, with 8 nucleotides matching TRBD1. There are 17 residues in the CDR3. With 4 bases clipped from V and 8 bases from J, the junction kept 15 bases outside the gene matches. The germline gives CDR1 LNHDA, CDR2 SQIVND (reference sequence). CDR3 sequence reads: CASSKETGDLQGGELFF. In nucleotides, the CDR3 is TGTGCCAGTAGTAAAGAGACAGGGGATTTACAAGGAGGGGAGCTGTTTTTT.

This chain joins TRBV19 and TRBJ2-5, with 9 nucleotides matching TRBD1. V shed 5 bases and J 5 bases; nucleotides not matched to a gene: 15. This CDR3 has 17 amino acids. Germline CDR1 and CDR2: LNHDA and SQIVND (reference sequence). The CDR3 sequence is CASSPGSVGTGSETQYF. CDR3 DNA: TGTGCCAGTAGTCCCGGGAGCGTAGGGACAGGGTCTGAGACCCAGTACTTC.

The gene calls are TRBV9 and TRBJ1-6, with 12 bases identical to TRBD1. Germline CDR1 SGDLS, CDR2 YYNGEE. The CDR3 length is 16 residues. The ends lost 3 bases at V and 10 bases at J; junction bases unmatched: 8. CDR3 region: CASSDPGTGGESPLHF. As DNA, the CDR3 is TGTGCCAGCAGCGACCCAGGGACAGGGGGCGAGTCACCCCTCCACTTT. Filled out from reference TRBV9 and TRBJ1-6, the complete variable domain reads DSGVTQTPKHLITATGQRVTLRCSPRSGDLSVYWYQQSLDQGLQFLIQYYNGEERAKGNILERFSAQQFPDLHSELNLSSLELGDSALYFCASSDPGTGGESPLHFGNGTRLTVT.

This clone was seen once. The junction shows a germline mismatch at one end, possibly a read error. The chain links TRBV28 to TRBJ2-7; a possible D gene is TRBD2 (6 bases). The CDR3 has 15 amino acids. Germline V gene lookup returns CDR1 MDHEN and CDR2 SYDVKM. CDR3 sequence reads: CASSPPSGLSSEQYF. The CDR3 coding sequence is TGTGCCAGCAGTCCCCCCTCTGGACTATCCTCCGAGCAGTACTTC.

V is TRBV4-3 and J is TRBJ2-7; tentative D call: TRBD2 (5 bases). Trimming pared 4 bases from V and 2 bases from J, leaving 18 bases between. The germline gives CDR1 LGHNA, CDR2 YSLEER. The CDR3 sequence is 16 residues long. CDR3 amino acids: CASSPYYSATPYEQYF. The CDR3 DNA is TGCGCCAGCAGCCCGTACTATAGCGCAACCCCCTACGAGCAGTACTTC.

The chain links TRBV4-1 to TRBJ2-3; 9 bases match TRBD2. V gave up 1 base and J gave up 6 bases; unmatched junction bases: 8. CDR3 size: 16 residues. Germline V gives CDR1 MGHRA, CDR2 YSYEKL. The DNA of the CDR3 is TGCGCCAGCAGCCAAGCCGGGACTAGCTTTCTGGATACGCAGTATTTT. Translation: CASSQAGTSFLDTQYF.

This clone was counted a single time. The chain couples TRBV7-2 to TRBJ2-7; maybe TRBD1 (5 bases). Germline V lookup: CDR1 SGHTA, CDR2 FQGNSA. Trimming pared 5 bases from V and 6 bases from J, leaving 11 bases between. This CDR3 region has 12 residues. The DNA for the CDR3 is TGTGCCAGCAGCGGACATGGCACCGAGCAGTACTTC. The encoded protein is CASSGHGTEQYF.

The chain links TRBV7-2 to TRBJ1-5; D might be TRBD1 (5 bases). CDR1 SGHTA and CDR2 FQGNSA come from the germline V gene. This CDR3 contains 14 residues. Trimming removed 3 bases from V and 2 bases from J, with 8 bases in between. CDR3 sequence reads: CASSLGRGNQPQHF. CDR3 nucleotide sequence: TGTGCCAGCAGCTTGGGCAGGGGCAATCAGCCCCAGCATTTT.

The chain carries TRBV29-1 and TRBJ2-7, with 7 bases aligning to TRBD2. Trimming cost V 7 bases and J 5 bases; bases outside gene matches: 11. The CDR3 runs to 13 residues. Germline lookup yields CDR1 SQVTM and CDR2 ANQGSEA. The CDR3 DNA reads as TGCAGCGCCTATCGGGGGGATCAGGACGAGCAGTACTTC. Translated: CSAYRGDQDEQYF.

The V gene is TRBV3-1 (or the pseudogene TRBV3-2), the J gene TRBJ1-5; D gene unclear. Trimming removed 4 bases from V and 5 bases from J, with 18 bases in between. The CDR3 runs 16 residues. Germline V lookup: CDR1 LGHDT, CDR2 YNNKEL (reference sequence). Here the CDR3 DNA reads TGTGCCAGCAGCCCCGCCAACGGGGTTCAGTATCAGCCCCAGCATTTT. Translating gives CASSPANGVQYQPQHF.

The CDR3 spells CASSHAWGVTGELFF. CDR3 nucleotide sequence: TGTGCCAGCAGCCATGCATGGGGGGTCACCGGGGAGCTGTTTTTT. V and J are TRBV7-6 and TRBJ2-2; tentative D call: TRBD2 (6 bases). CDR1 is SGHVS, CDR2 FNYEAQ, per germline. This CDR3 has 15 amino acids. V was clipped by 5 bases and J by 4 bases, with 14 bases between them. The full variable domain, in which reference TRBV7-6 and TRBJ2-2 provide the parts outside the CDR3, is GAGVSQSPRYKVTKRGQDVALRCDPISGHVSLYWYRQALGQGPEFLTYFNYEAQQDKSGLPNDRFSAERPEGSISTLTIQRTEQRDSAMYRCASSHAWGVTGELFFGEGSRLTVL.

This chain links TRBV11-2 with TRBJ1-5, with D possibly being TRBD1 (6 bases). V lost 5 bases and J 5 bases, leaving 10 bases between the germline ends. There are 13 residues in the CDR3. Germline V CDR1 and CDR2: SGHAT, FQNNGV. The CDR3 here is CASSLTGYQPQHF. The CDR3 DNA sequence: TGTGCCAGCAGCCTTACAGGGTATCAGCCCCAGCATTTT. The whole variable domain, filled in from reference TRBV11-2 and TRBJ1-5, reads EAGVAQSPRYKIIEKRQSVAFWCNPISGHATLYWYQQILGQGPKLLIQFQNNGVVDDSQLPKDRFSAERLKGVDSTLKIQPAKLEDSAVYLCASSLTGYQPQHFGDGTRLSIL.

This chain joins TRBV18 and TRBJ1-1, with a tentative D call TRBD1 (6 bases). The V gene lost 6 bases and the J gene lost 0 bases, with 32 bases spanning the gap. The V gene's germline CDR1 is KGHSH and CDR2 LQKENI. The CDR3 has 21 amino acids. CDR3 DNA: TGTGCCAGCTCGGCGAACAGGGTGTGGGTTACTCTCTCAGATGTGAACACTGAAGCTTTCTTT. Translation gives CASSANRVWVTLSDVNTEAFF.

J is TRBJ2-3 and V is TRBV6-2 or TRBV6-3; TRBD2 matches 9 bases. V dropped 5 bases and J dropped 6; count of bases not matched to a gene: 6. There are 14 residues in the CDR3. CDR1 is MNHEY and CDR2 is SVGEGT in the germline V gene. This chain's CDR3 is CASSDGTSWDTQYF. DNA of the CDR3: TGTGCCAGCAGTGACGGGACTAGCTGGGATACGCAGTATTTT.

This clone turned up a few times. CDR3 nucleotides: TGTGCCAGCATGGCGGGGGCCTATGGCTACACCTTC. Its protein is CASMAGAYGYTF. The chain uses TRBV2 and TRBJ1-2; TRBD1 is a possible D gene (6 bases). Germline V gene sequence: CDR1 SNHLY, CDR2 FYNNEI. CDR3 length: 12 residues. Trimming left V 7 bases short and J 4 bases short, with 10 bases between.

This chain connects TRBV30 to TRBJ1-2; 9 positions agree with TRBD1. The germline V gene has CDR1 GTSNPN and CDR2 SVGIG (reference sequence). The length of the CDR3 is 12 residues. The V and J ends lost 2 bases and 6 bases, in that order; junction bases with no gene match: 1. CDR3 region: CAWSYRGHGYTF. Here the CDR3 DNA reads TGTGCCTGGAGTTACAGGGGGCATGGCTACACCTTC.